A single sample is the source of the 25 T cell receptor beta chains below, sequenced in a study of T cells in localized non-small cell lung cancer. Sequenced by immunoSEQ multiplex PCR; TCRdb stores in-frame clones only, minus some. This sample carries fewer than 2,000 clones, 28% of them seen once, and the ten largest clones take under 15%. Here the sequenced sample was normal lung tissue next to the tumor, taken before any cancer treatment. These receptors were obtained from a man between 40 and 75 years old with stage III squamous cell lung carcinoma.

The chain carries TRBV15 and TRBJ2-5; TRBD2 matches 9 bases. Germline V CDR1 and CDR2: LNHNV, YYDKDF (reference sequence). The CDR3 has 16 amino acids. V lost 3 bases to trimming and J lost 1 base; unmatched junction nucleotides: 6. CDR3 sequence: CATSSDSGGLQETQYF. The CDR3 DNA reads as TGTGCCACCAGCAGTGATAGCGGGGGCCTCCAAGAGACCCAGTACTTC.

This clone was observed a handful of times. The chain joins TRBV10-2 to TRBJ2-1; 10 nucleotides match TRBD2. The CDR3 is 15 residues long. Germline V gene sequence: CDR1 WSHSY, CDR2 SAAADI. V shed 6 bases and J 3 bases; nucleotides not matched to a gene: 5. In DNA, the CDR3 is TGCGCCAGCAGCCTACTAGCGGGGATCTACAATGAGCAGTTCTTC. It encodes CASSLLAGIYNEQFF.

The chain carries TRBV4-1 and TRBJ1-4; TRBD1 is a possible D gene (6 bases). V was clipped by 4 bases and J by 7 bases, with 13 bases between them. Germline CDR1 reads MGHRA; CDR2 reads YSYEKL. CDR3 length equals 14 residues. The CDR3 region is CASSPGQKLEKLFF. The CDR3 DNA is TGCGCCAGCAGCCCCGGACAGAAACTTGAAAAACTGTTTTTT.

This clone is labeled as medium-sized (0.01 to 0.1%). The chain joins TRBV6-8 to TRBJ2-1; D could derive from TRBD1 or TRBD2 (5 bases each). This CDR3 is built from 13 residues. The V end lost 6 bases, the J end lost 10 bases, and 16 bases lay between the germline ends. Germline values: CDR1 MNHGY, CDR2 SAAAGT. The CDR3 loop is CASSYGTAEEQFF. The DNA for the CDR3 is TGTGCCAGCAGCTACGGGACCGCGGAGGAGCAGTTCTTC.

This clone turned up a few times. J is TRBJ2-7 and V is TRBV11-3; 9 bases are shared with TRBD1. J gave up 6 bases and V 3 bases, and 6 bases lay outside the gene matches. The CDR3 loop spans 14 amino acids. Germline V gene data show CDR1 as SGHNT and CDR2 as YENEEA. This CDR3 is CASSLGTGMSEQYF. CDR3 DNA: TGTGCCAGCAGCTTGGGGACAGGGATGAGCGAGCAGTACTTC.

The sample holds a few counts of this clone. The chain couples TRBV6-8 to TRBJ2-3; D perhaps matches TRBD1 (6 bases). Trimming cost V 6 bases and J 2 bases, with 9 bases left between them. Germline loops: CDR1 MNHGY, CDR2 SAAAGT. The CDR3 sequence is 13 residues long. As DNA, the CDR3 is TGTGCCAGCAGCGAGGGGGACACAGATACGCAGTATTTT. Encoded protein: CASSEGDTDTQYF.

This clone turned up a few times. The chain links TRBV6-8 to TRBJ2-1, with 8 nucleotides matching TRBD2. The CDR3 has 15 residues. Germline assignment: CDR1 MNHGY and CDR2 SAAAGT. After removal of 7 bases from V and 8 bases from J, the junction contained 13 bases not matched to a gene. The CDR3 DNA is TGTGCCAGCAACTATGGTCGGGGGGGGCCCGATGAGCAGTTCTTC. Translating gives CASNYGRGGPDEQFF.

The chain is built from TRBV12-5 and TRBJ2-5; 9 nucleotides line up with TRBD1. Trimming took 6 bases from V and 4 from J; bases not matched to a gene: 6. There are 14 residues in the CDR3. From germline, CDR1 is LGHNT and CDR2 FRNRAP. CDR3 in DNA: TGTGCTAGTGGCGTACAGGGGGCAGGAGAGACCCAGTACTTC. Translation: CASGVQGAGETQYF.

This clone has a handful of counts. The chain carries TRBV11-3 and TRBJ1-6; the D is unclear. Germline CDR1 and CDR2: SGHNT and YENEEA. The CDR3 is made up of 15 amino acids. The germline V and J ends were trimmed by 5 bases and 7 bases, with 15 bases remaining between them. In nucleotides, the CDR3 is TGTGCCAGCAGCCGGGAGACAAGCCGGAATTCACCCCTCCACTTT. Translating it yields CASSRETSRNSPLHF.

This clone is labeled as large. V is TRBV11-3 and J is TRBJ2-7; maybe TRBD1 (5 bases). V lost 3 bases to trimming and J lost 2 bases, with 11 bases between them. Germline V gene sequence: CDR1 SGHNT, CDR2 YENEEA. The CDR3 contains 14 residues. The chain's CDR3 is CASSFSTGTYEQYF. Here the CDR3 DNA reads TGTGCCAGCAGCTTTTCTACAGGTACCTACGAGCAGTACTTC.

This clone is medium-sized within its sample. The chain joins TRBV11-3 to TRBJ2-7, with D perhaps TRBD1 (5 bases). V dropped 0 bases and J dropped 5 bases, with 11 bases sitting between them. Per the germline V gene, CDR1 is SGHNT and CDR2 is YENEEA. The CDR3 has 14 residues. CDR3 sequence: CASSLDGARNEQYF. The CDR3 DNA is TGTGCCAGCAGCTTAGATGGGGCGCGGAACGAGCAGTACTTC.

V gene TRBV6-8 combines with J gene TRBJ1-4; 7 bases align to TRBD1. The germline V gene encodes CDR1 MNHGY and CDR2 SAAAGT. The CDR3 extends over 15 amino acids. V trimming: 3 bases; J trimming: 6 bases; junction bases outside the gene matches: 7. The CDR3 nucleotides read TGTGCCAGCAGTTATGATTCACAGGGGTATGAAAAACTGTTTTTT. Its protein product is CASSYDSQGYEKLFF.

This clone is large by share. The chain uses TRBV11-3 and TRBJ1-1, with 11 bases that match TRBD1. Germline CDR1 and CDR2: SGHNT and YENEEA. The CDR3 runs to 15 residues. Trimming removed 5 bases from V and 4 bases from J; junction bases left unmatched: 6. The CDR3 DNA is TGTGCCAGCAGCCCGGACAGGGGGCGCGCCACTGAAGCTTTCTTT. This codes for CASSPDRGRATEAFF.

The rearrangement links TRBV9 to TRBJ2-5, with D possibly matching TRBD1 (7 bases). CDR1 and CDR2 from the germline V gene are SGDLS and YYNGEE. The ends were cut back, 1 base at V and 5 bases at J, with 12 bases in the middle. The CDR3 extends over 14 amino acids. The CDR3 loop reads CASSVWQGGETQYF. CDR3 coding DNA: TGTGCCAGCAGCGTATGGCAGGGGGGTGAGACCCAGTACTTC.

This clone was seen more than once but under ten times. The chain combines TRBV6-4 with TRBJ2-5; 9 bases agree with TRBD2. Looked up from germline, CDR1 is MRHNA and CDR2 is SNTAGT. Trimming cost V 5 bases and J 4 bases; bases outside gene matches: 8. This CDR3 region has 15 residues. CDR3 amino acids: CASSPGTSFPETQYF. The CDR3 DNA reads TGTGCCAGCAGTCCCGGGACTAGCTTTCCAGAGACCCAGTACTTC.

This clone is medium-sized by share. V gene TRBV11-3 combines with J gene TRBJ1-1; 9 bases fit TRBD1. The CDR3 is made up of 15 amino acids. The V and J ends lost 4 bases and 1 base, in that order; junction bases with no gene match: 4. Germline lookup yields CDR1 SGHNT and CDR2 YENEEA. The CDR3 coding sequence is TGTGCCAGCAGCTCCGTACAGGGGGCGAACACTGAAGCTTTCTTT. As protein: CASSSVQGANTEAFF.

The CDR3 nucleotides read TGTGCCAGCTCACCGGCCAGACAGGGGGCCCGCTCCTACGAGCAGTACTTC. Protein product: CASSPARQGARSYEQYF. The chain has TRBV18 and TRBJ2-7; 10 bases are a match to TRBD1. The CDR3 is 17 residues long. V was pared by 3 bases and J by 0 bases, with 8 bases of the junction left unmatched. Germline V gene lookup returns CDR1 KGHSH and CDR2 LQKENI. The full variable domain, completed using reference TRBV18 and TRBJ2-7, is NAGVMQNPRHLVRRRGQEARLRCSPMKGHSHVYWYRQLPEEGLKFMVYLQKENIIDESGMPKERFSAEFPKEGPSILRIQQVVRGDSAAYFCASSPARQGARSYEQYFGPGTRLTVT.

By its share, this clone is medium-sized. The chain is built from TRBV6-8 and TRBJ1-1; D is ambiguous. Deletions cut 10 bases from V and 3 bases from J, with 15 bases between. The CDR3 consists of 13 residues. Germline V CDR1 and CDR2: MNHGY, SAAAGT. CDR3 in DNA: TGTGCCATCAGAGGTGACGGATACACTGAAGCTTTCTTT. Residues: CAIRGDGYTEAFF.

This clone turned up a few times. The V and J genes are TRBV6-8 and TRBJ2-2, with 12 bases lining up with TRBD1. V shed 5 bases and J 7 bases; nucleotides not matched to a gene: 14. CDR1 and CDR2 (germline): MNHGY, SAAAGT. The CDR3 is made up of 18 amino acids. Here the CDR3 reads CASSNLPGTGGVGGELFF. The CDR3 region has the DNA TGTGCCAGCAGTAATCTTCCCGGGACAGGGGGCGTAGGCGGGGAGCTGTTTTTT.

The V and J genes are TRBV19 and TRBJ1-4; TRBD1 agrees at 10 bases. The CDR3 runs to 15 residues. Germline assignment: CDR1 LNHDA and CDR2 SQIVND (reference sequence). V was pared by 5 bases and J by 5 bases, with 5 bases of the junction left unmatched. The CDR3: CASSGTGARNEKLFF. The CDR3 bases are TGTGCCAGTAGTGGGACAGGGGCCCGGAATGAAAAACTGTTTTTT.

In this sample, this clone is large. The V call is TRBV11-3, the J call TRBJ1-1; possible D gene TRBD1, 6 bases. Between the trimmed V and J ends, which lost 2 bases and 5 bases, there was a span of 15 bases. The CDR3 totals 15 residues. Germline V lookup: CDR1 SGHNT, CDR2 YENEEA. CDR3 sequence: CASSLRRAGVTEAFF. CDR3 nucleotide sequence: TGTGCCAGCAGCTTAAGACGGGCAGGGGTGACTGAAGCTTTCTTT.

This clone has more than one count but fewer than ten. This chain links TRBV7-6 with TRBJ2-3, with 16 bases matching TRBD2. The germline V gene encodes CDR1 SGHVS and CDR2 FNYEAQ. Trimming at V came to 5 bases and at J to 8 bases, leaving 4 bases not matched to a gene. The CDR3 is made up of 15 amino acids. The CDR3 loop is CASSKGLAGGPTQYF. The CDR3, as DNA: TGTGCCAGCAGCAAGGGACTAGCGGGGGGGCCTACGCAGTATTTT.

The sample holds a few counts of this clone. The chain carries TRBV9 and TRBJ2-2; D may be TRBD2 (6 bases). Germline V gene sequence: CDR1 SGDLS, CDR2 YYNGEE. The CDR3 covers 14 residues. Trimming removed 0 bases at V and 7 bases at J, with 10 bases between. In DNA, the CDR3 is TGTGCCAGCAGCGTAGATGCGGGGAGCGGGGAGCTGTTTTTT. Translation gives CASSVDAGSGELFF.

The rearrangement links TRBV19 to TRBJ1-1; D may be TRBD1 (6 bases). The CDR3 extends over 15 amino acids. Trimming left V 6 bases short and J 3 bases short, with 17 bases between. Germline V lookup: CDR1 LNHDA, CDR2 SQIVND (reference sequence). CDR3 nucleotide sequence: TGTGCCAGTAGACGGCAGGGGACAAGGGACACTGAAGCTTTCTTT. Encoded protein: CASRRQGTRDTEAFF.

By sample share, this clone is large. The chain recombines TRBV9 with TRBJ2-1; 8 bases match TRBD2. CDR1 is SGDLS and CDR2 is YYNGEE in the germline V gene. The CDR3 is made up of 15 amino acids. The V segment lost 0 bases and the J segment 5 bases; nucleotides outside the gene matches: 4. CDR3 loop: CASSVVAGGNNEQFF. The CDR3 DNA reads TGTGCCAGCAGCGTAGTGGCGGGGGGTAACAATGAGCAGTTCTTC. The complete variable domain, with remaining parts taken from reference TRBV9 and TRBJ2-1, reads DSGVTQTPKHLITATGQRVTLRCSPRSGDLSVYWYQQSLDQGLQFLIQYYNGEERAKGNILERFSAQQFPDLHSELNLSSLELGDSALYFCASSVVAGGNNEQFFGPGTRLTVL.